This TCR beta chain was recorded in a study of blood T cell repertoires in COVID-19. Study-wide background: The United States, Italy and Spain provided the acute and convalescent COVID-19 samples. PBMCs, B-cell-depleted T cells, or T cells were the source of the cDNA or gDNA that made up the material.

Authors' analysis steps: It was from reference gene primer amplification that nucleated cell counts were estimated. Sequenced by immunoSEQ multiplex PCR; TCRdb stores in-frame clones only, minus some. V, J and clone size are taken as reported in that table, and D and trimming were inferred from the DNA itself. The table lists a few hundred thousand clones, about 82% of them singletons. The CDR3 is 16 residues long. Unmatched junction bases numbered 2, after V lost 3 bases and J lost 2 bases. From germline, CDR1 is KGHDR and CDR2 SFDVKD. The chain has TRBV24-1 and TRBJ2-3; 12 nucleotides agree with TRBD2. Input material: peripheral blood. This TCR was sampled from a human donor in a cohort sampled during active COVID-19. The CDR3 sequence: CATSDGTSGHTDTQYF. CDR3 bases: TGTGCCACCAGTGATGGGACTAGCGGGCACACAGATACGCAGTATTTT.